The present entry profiles one T cell receptor beta chain with its context. These data are taken from a study of blood T cell repertoires in COVID-19. Study-wide background: The samples span acute and convalescent COVID-19 from the United States, Italy and Spain. Sources were T cells, B-cell-depleted T cells, or PBMCs; the material itself was cDNA or gDNA.

Cohort placement rested on clinical history that participants reported themselves. CDR3 length equals 15 residues. J lost 5 bases, V lost 4 bases, and 5 bases had no gene match. The germline V gene encodes CDR1 SGDLS and CDR2 YYNGEE. Per the original data handling: For nucleated cells, counts were estimated from reference gene primer amplification. Assay used: immunoSEQ multiplex PCR; TCRdb lists only in-frame clones, some missing. V, J and clone size were drawn from that table, and D and trimming were deduced from the DNA. The sample holds around 200,000 clones, around 82% seen once. The origin of this receptor is a middle-aged woman with acute COVID-19. V usage is TRBV9 and J usage is TRBJ1-6; 8 bases map to TRBD1. Sequences were obtained from PBMCs or T cells enriched from blood (not recorded which). CDR3 in amino acids: CASSPRTGNNSPLHF. For the CDR3, the DNA is TGTGCCAGCAGCCCTAGGACAGGGAATAATTCACCCCTCCACTTT.